This T cell receptor (beta chain) was sequenced in a study of blood T cells in healthy people across ages (dated by TCRdb to about 2015). Regarding the research as a whole: In model experiments, template switching captured roughly one uniquely barcoded TCR beta cDNA molecule for every two T cells. To avoid experimental bias, donors of different ages were spread randomly across the sequencing lanes. For two donors (one aged 18 to 30 and one aged 80 or older), the study analyzed two additional independent replicas of 1 million unique cDNA reads from the same blood draw. The donors were split into four age groups: young (average about 15 years), middle-aged (39), aged (roughly 68) and long-lived (under 90). To track age-related changes in TCR beta repertoire diversity, the study relied on deep sequencing normalized with unique cDNA molecular identifiers.

CDR1 and CDR2 are read off the germline V gene (reference sequence) as DFQATT and SNEGSKA. Trimming removed 2 bases from V and 0 bases from J, leaving 14 bases between the germline ends. The CDR3 has 16 amino acids, counting the end cysteine and phenylalanine. The read is trimmed to its CDR3 DNA, 48 bases read in frame from base 1. Broad study findings and their caveats: Estimates of total diversity from one million sequenced T cells were regarded as lower bounds and underestimates. Observed TCR beta diversity correlated strongly with the percentage of naive T cells measured by flow cytometry. Conclusive comparison of naive and antigen-experienced compartments was prevented by the profiling of bulk unsorted PBMCs. The long-lived group showed more naive CD4+ T cells, fewer expanded clones and increased TCR diversity than the aged group, suggesting age selection. As age increased, observed TCR beta diversity per million T cells dropped in a roughly linear way, and a significant reduction was already evident by age about 40. Because donor CMV infection status was unknown, age-related changes in expanded clonotypes were potentially confounded.

Receptor amplification or capture employed 5' RACE. Sequencing instrument: Illumina HiSeq 2500. A second PCR of about 6 to 11 cycles was performed with a sample-barcoded 5' primer and a J-beta primer mix. A template-switch 5' adaptor carrying 12 random nucleotides introduced a unique molecular identifier onto each TCR beta cDNA molecule. Each sample yielded at least 2.5 million CDR3-containing paired-end reads. All of the RNA was converted into first-strand cDNA using the Mint cDNA synthesis kit, with a TRBC-specific oligonucleotide serving as the primer. Following uracil-DNA glycosylase treatment, a first 18-cycle PCR with universal primers M1SS and BC2_uni_R was performed on all cDNA. The paper's processing steps were these. For normalization, 1 million high-quality reads, each with a distinct molecular identifier, were randomly selected from each sample. Reads sharing molecular identifiers were discarded rather than binned into consensus sequences. CDR3 identification, clonotype clustering and error correction used MiTCR with a Q25 quality threshold and the strictest error-elimination algorithm. A nonparametric unseen species model with Euler transformation was used to estimate a lower bound on total TCR beta diversity. The public reads were run again by TCRdb, first through fastp at Q25 and then through MiXCR, and only productive beta chains were kept. Rows matching on CDR3 protein sequence are summarized as one entry with the most common DNA and genes. TCRdb's processing, not the authors' own work, is the source of the V and J calls. The sample data list some 1.1 million distinct CDR3 sequences, and under 40% of these were observed just once. Around 13% of the sample is in the top ten clones.

The donors were 40 or so Caucasian individuals from Russia, aged roughly 6 to 100 years, who were systemically healthy. Each donor gave 8 to 10 milliliters of peripheral blood, drawn into EDTA-treated Vacutainer tubes. Ficoll-Paque density-gradient centrifugation was used to isolate PBMCs, with at least 6.5 million per sample. Total RNA, at least 6 micrograms per sample, was extracted from PBMCs with Trizol reagent. For every donor, an aliquot of PBMCs went through flow cytometry to measure the percentages of naive CD45RAhigh/CD27high T cells. There are a few counts of this clonotype. Its antigen is currently not known. No quality values exist for individual bases; no much larger clone is one base distant.

The TCR comes from a man between 18 and 29 years old in good health. Sample: blood. The rearranged chain carries TRBV20-1 and TRBJ2-1; the D segment cannot be called with confidence. The CDR3 protein: CSARPDQANSYNEQFF. The nucleotide sequence is given as TGCAGTGCTAGACCCGACCAAGCCAACTCCTACAATGAGCAGTTCTTC.